The entry below gives a single TCR beta chain sequence along with its context. Its specificity is not known. Into CD45RA+ naive and CD45RA-negative memory subsets, the CD4+ cells were split. V was shortened by 1 base and J by 2 bases, with 10 bases between the two germline ends. The CDR3 sequence is 15 residues long. Germline V CDR1 and CDR2: SGDLS, YYNGEE. This sample was included in a study of shared clonotypes between healthy human individuals. Study-wide points: Estimated clonotype richness was generally higher in naive than memory subsets. Shared clonotypes: 4.5% to 5% naive CD4, around 4% naive CD8, about 2.4% memory CD4, 0.4% memory CD8.

Here immunoSEQ multiplex PCR was the method, and the copy in TCRdb shows in-frame clones only, minus some. The table records about 2,500,000 clones, around 90% of them present only once. Sequencing was performed on naive CD4+ T cells sorted from blood. Sample subset: CD45RA+ positively selected. V usage is TRBV9 and J usage is TRBJ1-5; a weak D match, TRBD1 (5 bases). This clonotype originated in a man aged 18-30 years in good health. In DNA, the CDR3 is TGTGCCAGCAGCGTATCAGGGTTGGGCAATCAGCCCCAGCATTTT. It yields the protein CASSVSGLGNQPQHF.